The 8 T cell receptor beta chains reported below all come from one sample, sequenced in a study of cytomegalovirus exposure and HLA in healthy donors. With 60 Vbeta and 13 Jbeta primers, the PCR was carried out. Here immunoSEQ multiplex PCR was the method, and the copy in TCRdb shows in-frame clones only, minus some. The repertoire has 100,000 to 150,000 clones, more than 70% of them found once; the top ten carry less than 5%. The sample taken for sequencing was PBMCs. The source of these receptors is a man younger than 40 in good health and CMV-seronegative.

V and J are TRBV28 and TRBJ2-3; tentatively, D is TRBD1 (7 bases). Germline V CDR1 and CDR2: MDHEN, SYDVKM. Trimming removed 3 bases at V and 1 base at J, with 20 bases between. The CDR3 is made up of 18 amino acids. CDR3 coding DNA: TGTGCCAGCAGTTTGCGCCGAGGCAGGGGGGCCGGCACAGATACGCAGTATTTT. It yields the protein CASSLRRGRGAGTDTQYF.

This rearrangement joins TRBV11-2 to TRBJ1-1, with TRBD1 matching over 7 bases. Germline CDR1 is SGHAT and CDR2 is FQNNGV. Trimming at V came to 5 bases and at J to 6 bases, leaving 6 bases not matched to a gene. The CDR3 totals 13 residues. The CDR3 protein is CASSISRGAEAFF. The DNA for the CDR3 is TGTGCCAGCAGCATTTCCAGGGGGGCTGAAGCTTTCTTT.

CDR3 in DNA: TGTGCCAGCACGCGGGGCGGGAGCTCCTACGAGCAGTACTTC. It codes for CASTRGGSSYEQYF. The chain combines TRBV6-1 with TRBJ2-7; 7 bases map to TRBD2. This CDR3 has 14 amino acids. Germline lookup yields CDR1 MNHNS and CDR2 SASEGT. V was clipped by 7 bases and J by 0 bases; unmatched bases: 6.

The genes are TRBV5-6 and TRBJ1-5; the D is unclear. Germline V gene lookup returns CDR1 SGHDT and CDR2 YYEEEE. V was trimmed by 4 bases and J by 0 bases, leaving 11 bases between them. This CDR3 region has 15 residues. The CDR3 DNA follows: TGTGCCAGCAGCCGGGGAGCCTATAGCAATCAGCCCCAGCATTTT. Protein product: CASSRGAYSNQPQHF.

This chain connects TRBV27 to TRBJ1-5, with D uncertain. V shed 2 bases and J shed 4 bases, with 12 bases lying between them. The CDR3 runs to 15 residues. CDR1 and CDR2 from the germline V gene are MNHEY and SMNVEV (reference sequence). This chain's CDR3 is CASSLNGGSNQPQHF. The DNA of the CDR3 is TGTGCCAGCAGTTTAAACGGAGGATCTAATCAGCCCCAGCATTTT.

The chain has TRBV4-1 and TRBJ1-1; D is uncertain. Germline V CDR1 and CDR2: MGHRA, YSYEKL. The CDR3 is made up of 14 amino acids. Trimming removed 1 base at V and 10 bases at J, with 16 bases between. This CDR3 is CASSQGQDYSGAFF. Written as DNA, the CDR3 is TGCGCCAGCAGCCAAGGTCAAGATTACAGTGGAGCTTTCTTT.

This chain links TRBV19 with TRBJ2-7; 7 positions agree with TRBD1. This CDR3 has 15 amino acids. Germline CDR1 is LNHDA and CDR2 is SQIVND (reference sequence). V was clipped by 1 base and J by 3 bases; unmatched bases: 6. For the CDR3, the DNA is TGTGCCAGTAGTATAGTATCCGGACAGGTCTACGAGCAGTACTTC. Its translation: CASSIVSGQVYEQYF.

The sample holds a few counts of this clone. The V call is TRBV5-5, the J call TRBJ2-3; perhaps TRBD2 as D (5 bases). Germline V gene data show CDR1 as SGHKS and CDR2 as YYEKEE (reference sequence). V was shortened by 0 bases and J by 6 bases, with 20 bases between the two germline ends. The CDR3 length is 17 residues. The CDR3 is CASSLGRFSATADTQYF. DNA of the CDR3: TGTGCCAGCAGCTTGGGTCGTTTTAGCGCGACCGCCGATACGCAGTATTTT.